This paragraph covers one TCR beta chain sequence. No antigen is known for it. CDR3 length: 16 amino acids. The germline V and J ends were trimmed by 3 bases and 11 bases, with 24 bases remaining between them. From germline, CDR1 is SGDLS and CDR2 YYNGEE. Sequencing was performed with immunoSEQ multiplex PCR; in TCRdb, only in-frame clones are kept and a portion is missing. The sample holds 150,000 or so clones, 89% seen once. These data come from a study of cytomegalovirus exposure and HLA in healthy donors. On the study more broadly: A later analysis reported the 120 or so validation repertoires used the same platform as the approximately 670 first-cohort repertoires. Study observations and caveats: Subsequent analysis of the 110 or so validation repertoires found a tendency for first-cohort TCR clusters to co-occur. While the bulk of TCR sequences proved rare, some public TCRs turned up in many donors.

Material for sequencing was PBMCs. The chain uses TRBV9 and TRBJ1-3, with D unresolved. The clonotype originates from a woman between 18 and 29 years old in good health and CMV-seronegative. The chain's CDR3 is CASSALETPTGVAIYF. The CDR3, as DNA: TGTGCCAGCAGCGCCCTGGAAACACCTACGGGAGTCGCCATATATTTT. The full variable domain, with the rest looked up from reference TRBV9 and TRBJ1-3, is DSGVTQTPKHLITATGQRVTLRCSPRSGDLSVYWYQQSLDQGLQFLIQYYNGEERAKGNILERFSAQQFPDLHSELNLSSLELGDSALYFCASSALETPTGVAIYFGEGSWLTVV.